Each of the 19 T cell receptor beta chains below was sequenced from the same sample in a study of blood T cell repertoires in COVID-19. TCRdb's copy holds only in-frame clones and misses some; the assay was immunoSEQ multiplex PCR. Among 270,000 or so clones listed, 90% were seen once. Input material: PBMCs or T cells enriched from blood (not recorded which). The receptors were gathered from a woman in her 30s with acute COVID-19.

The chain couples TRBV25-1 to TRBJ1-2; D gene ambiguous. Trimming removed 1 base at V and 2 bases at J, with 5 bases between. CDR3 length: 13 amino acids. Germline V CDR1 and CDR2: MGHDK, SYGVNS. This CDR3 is CASSESLNYGYTF. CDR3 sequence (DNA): TGTGCCAGCAGTGAATCCCTGAACTATGGCTACACCTTC.

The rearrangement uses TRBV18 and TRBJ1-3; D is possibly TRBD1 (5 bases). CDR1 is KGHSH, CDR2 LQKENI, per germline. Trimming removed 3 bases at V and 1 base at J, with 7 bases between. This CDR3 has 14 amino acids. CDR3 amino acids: CASSPRVSGNTIYF. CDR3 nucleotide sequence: TGTGCCAGCTCACCCAGGGTTTCTGGAAACACCATATATTTT.

CDR3 in DNA: TGTGCCAGCAGTTTACAGGGTCAAGAGACCCAGTACTTC. Residues: CASSLQGQETQYF. The chain uses TRBV2 and TRBJ2-5, with D tentatively TRBD1 (6 bases). Germline-derived CDR1 and CDR2 are SNHLY and FYNNEI. V lost 5 bases to trimming and J lost 2 bases, with 9 bases between them. This CDR3 is 13 amino acids long.

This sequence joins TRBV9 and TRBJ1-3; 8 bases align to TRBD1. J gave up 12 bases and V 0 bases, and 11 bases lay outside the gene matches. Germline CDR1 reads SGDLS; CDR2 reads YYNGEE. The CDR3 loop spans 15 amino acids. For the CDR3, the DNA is TGTGCCAGCAGCGTAGCCGATGAAAGGACAGGGAACATATATTTT. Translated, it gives CASSVADERTGNIYF.

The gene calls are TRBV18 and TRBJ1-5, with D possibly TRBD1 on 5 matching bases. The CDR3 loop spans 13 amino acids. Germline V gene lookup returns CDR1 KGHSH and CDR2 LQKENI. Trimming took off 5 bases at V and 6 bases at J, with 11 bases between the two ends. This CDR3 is CASSSDRAQPQHF. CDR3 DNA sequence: TGTGCCAGCTCAAGCGACAGAGCTCAGCCCCAGCATTTT.

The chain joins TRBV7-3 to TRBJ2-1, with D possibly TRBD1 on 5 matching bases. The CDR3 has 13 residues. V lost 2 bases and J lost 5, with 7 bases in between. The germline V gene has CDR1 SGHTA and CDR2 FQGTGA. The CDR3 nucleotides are TGTGCCAGCAGCTTAGGCAGGGACAATGAGCAGTTCTTC. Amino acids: CASSLGRDNEQFF.

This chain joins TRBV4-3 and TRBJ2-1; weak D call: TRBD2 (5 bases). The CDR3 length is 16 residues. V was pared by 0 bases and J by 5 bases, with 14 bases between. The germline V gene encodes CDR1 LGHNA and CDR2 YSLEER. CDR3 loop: CASSQDTGRTHNEQFF. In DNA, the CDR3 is TGCGCCAGCAGCCAAGATACTGGGCGGACTCACAATGAGCAGTTCTTC.

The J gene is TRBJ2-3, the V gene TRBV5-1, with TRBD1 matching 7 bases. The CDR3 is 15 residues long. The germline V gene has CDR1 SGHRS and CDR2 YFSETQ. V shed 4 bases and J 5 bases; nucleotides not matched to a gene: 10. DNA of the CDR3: TGCGCCAGCAGCCCCCGACAGGGAGTGGGAGATACGCAGTATTTT. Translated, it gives CASSPRQGVGDTQYF.

The CDR3 region has the DNA TGTGCCAGCAGCCGGAGGACCCCGACAGGGGGTGAAAAACTGTTTTTT. As protein: CASSRRTPTGGEKLFF. The chain is built from TRBV14 and TRBJ1-4, with TRBD1 matching 9 bases. CDR1 and CDR2 (germline): SGHDN, FVKESK. This CDR3 contains 16 residues. V gave up 4 bases and J gave up 7 bases; unmatched junction bases: 10.

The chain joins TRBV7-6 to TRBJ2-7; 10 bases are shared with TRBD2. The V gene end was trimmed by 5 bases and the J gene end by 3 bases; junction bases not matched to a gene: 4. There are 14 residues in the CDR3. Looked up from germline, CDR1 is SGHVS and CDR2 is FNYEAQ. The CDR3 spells CASSLSGGSYEQYF. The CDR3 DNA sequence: TGTGCCAGCAGCCTTAGCGGGGGGAGCTACGAGCAGTACTTC.

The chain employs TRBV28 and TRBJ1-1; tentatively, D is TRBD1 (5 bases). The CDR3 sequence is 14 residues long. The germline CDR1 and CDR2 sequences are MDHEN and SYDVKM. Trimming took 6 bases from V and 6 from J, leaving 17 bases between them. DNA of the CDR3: TGTGCCAGCAGATTGACAGAACTTTTTTCTGAAGCTTTCTTT. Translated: CASRLTELFSEAFF.

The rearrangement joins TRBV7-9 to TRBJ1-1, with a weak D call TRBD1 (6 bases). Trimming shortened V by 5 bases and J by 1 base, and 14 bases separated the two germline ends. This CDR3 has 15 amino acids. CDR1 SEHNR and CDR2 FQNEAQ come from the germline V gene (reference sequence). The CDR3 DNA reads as TGTGCCAGCAGCGGCTCGGGACAACCGAACACTGAAGCTTTCTTT. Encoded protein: CASSGSGQPNTEAFF.

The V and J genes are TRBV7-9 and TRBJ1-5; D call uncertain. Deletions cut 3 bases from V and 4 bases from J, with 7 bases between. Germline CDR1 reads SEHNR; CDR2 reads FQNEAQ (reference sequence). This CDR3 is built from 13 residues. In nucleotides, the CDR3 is TGTGCCAGCAGCTTCGCGGTAAATCAGCCCCAGCATTTT. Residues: CASSFAVNQPQHF.

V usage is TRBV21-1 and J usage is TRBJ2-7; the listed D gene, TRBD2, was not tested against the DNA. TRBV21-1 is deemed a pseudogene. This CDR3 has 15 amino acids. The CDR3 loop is CASSIRLAPIREQYF. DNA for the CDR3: TGTGCCAGCAGCATCCGACTAGCCCCTATAAGGGAGCAGTACTTC.

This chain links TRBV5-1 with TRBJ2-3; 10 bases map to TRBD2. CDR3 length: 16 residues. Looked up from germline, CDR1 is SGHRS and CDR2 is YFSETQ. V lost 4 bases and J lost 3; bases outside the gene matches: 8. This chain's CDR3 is CASSVGTSDATDTQYF. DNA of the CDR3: TGCGCCAGCAGCGTAGGGACTAGCGATGCGACAGATACGCAGTATTTT. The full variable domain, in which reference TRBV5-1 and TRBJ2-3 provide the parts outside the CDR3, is KAGVTQTPRYLIKTRGQQVTLSCSPISGHRSVSWYQQTPGQGLQFLFEYFSETQRNKGNFPGRFSGRQFSNSRSEMNVSTLELGDSALYLCASSVGTSDATDTQYFGPGTRLTVL.

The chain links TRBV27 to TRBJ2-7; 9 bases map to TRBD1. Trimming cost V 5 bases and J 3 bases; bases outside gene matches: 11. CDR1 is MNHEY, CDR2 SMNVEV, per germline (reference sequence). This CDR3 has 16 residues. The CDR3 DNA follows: TGTGCCAGCAGTCCTTCCATAGGACAGGGGATCTACGAGCAGTACTTC. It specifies CASSPSIGQGIYEQYF.

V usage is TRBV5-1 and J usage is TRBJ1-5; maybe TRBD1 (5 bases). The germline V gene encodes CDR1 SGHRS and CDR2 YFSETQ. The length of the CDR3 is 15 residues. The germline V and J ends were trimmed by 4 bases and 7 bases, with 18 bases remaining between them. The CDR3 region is CASSLGPSGLQPQHF. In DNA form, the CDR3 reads TGCGCCAGCAGCCTGGGACCCTCAGGCCTCCAGCCCCAGCATTTT.

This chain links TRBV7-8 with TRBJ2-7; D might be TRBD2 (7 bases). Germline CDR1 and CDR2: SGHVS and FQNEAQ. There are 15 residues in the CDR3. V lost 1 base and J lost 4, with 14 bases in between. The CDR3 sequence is CASSLGGGGTYEQYF. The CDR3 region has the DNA TGTGCCAGCAGCTTAGGAGGCGGGGGCACGTACGAGCAGTACTTC.

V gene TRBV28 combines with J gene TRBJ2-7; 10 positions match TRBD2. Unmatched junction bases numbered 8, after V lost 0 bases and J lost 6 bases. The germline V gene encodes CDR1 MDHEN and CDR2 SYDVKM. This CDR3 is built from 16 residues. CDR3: CASSLWASGSWGEQYF. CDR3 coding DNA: TGTGCCAGCAGTTTATGGGCTAGCGGGAGTTGGGGCGAGCAGTACTTC.